This T cell receptor (beta chain) appears in the sequencing data of a study of shared clonotypes between healthy human individuals. The study's findings and limits: Compared with clonotypes that all four donors shared, non-shared clonotypes had lower generation probabilities.

The CDR3 is 15 amino acids. Per the germline V gene, CDR1 is SGHRS and CDR2 is YFSETQ. After removal of 1 base from V and 2 bases from J, the junction contained 5 bases not matched to a gene. Authors' data handling: Because ImmunoSEQ provided only junction sequences with no quality scores, the filtering differed. Profiled with immunoSEQ multiplex PCR; TCRdb holds only in-frame clones, not every one. That table is the source of V, J and clone size, and D and trimming were worked out from the DNA. This table holds about 2 million clones, roughly 96% found once. With respect to this clone: Its antigen is currently unknown.

This sequence was found in a man aged 18 to 29 in good health. The gene calls are TRBV5-1 and TRBJ2-5, with TRBD2 matching over 7 bases. Sequenced sample: naive CD4+ T cells sorted from blood. Subset defined: CD45RA+ positively selected. The chain's CDR3 is CASSLTGGAQETQYF. CDR3 sequence (DNA): TGCGCCAGCAGCTTGACGGGGGGAGCACAAGAGACCCAGTACTTC.